Following are 2 T cell receptor beta chains from one sample sequenced in a study of response to subunit inactivated influenza vaccine. TCRdb itself ran the RT-PCR reads through MiXCR, one entry per CDR3 protein. This table holds roughly 160,000 distinct CDR3 sequences, around 11% found once. Material: CD8+ T cells sorted from PBMCs, obtained 23 months after vaccination. The receptors were gathered from a man aged 50-75 years who received an inactivated influenza vaccine.

This clonotype turned up a few times. V usage is TRBV7-8 and J usage is TRBJ2-4; 8 bases agree with TRBD2. Trimming took 2 bases from V and 1 from J; bases not matched to a gene: 13. The CDR3 covers 19 residues. The germline gives CDR1 SGHVS, CDR2 FQNEAQ. The CDR3 coding sequence is TGTGCCAGCAGCTTATACCTCGACCCTAGCGGGTATGCCAAAAACATTCAGTACTTC. The encoded protein is CASSLYLDPSGYAKNIQYF. Filled out from reference TRBV7-8 and TRBJ2-4, the complete variable domain reads GAGVSQSPRYKVAKRGQDVALRCDPISGHVSLFWYQQALGQGPEFLTYFQNEAQLDKSGLPSDRFFAERPEGSVSTLKIQRTQQEDSAVYLCASSLYLDPSGYAKNIQYFGAGTRLSVL.

This clonotype was detected a few times. This rearrangement joins TRBV11-2 to TRBJ2-3; the match to TRBD2 covers 7 bases. V lost 3 bases and J lost 4; bases outside the gene matches: 7. The CDR3 covers 15 residues. Germline-derived CDR1 and CDR2 are SGHAT and FQNNGV. For the CDR3, the DNA is TGTGCCAGCAGCTTGTCCGGGAGGCCGGCAGATACGCAGTATTTT. Translated: CASSLSGRPADTQYF.